These 23 T cell receptor beta chains were sequenced from one sample in a study of blood T cells in healthy people across ages. Combining a sample-barcoded 5' primer with a J-beta primer mix, a second PCR ran for roughly 7 to 11 cycles. TCRdb passed the 5' RACE reads through MiXCR, listing each CDR3 protein once. Here the sample spans 1 million to 1.2 million distinct CDR3 sequences, 30% to 40% being singletons. The sample comprised blood. These receptor sequences come from a man between 18 and 29 years old in good health.

This clonotype turned up a few times. V gene TRBV5-1 combines with J gene TRBJ2-3, with D possibly being TRBD2 (6 bases). The CDR3 loop spans 16 amino acids. Germline CDR1 reads SGHRS; CDR2 reads YFSETQ. V lost 4 bases to trimming and J lost 2 bases, with 17 bases between them. CDR3 protein: CASSATGERITDTQYF. Written as DNA, the CDR3 is TGCGCCAGCAGCGCAACGGGGGAGAGAATCACAGATACGCAGTATTTT.

This clonotype was detected only a few times. The V and J genes are TRBV6-2 or TRBV6-3 and TRBJ2-6, with 7 bases fitting TRBD1. The junction had 17 bases not matched to a gene; V was cut back by 6 bases and J by 0 bases. Germline V lookup: CDR1 MNHEY, CDR2 SVGEGT. The CDR3 totals 20 residues. The CDR3 nucleotides are TGTGCCAGCAGAAAAGACCTCGGGACAGACAGTACCTCTGGGGCCAACGTCCTGACTTTC. Translated: CASRKDLGTDSTSGANVLTF.

This clonotype was counted only a few times. V usage is TRBV14 and J usage is TRBJ2-5, with D tentatively TRBD1 or TRBD2 (5 bases each). This CDR3 region has 12 residues. V lost 4 bases and J lost 7, with 10 bases in between. Germline V gene data show CDR1 as SGHDN and CDR2 as FVKESK. CDR3 loop: CASSPGGTTQYF. The DNA for the CDR3 is TGTGCCAGCAGCCCTGGGGGTACGACCCAGTACTTC.

This clonotype was counted a few times. The chain recombines TRBV20-1 with TRBJ2-3; D might be TRBD1 (6 bases). The V end lost 1 base, the J end lost 6 bases, and 17 bases lay between the germline ends. The CDR3 has 15 residues. Germline lookup yields CDR1 DFQATT and CDR2 SNEGSKA (reference sequence). The DNA for the CDR3 is TGCAGTGCTAGAGTGGATAGGGGGTGGGGCGATACGCAGTATTTT. Translated, it gives CSARVDRGWGDTQYF.

This clonotype was picked up a small number of times. The rearrangement uses TRBV20-1 and TRBJ1-6; the D is unclear. The germline gives CDR1 DFQATT, CDR2 SNEGSKA (reference sequence). Trimming shortened V by 2 bases and J by 7 bases, and 12 bases separated the two germline ends. This CDR3 contains 14 residues. CDR3 region: CSARKFLENSPLHF. The CDR3 coding sequence is TGCAGTGCTAGAAAATTCCTGGAGAATTCACCCCTCCACTTT.

This clonotype has at least ten counts. The chain couples TRBV20-1 to TRBJ2-1; a weak D match, TRBD2 (6 bases). V lost 1 base and J lost 5, with 12 bases in between. The CDR3 has 14 amino acids. Germline V gives CDR1 DFQATT, CDR2 SNEGSKA (reference sequence). DNA of the CDR3: TGCAGTGCTAGAGGACTAGGGAGAAACAATGAGCAGTTCTTC. It yields the protein CSARGLGRNNEQFF.

In this sample, this clonotype turned up a few times. The chain employs TRBV7-3 and TRBJ2-1, with 9 bases matching TRBD2. The CDR3 covers 17 residues. Germline CDR1 and CDR2: SGHTA and FQGTGA. The V and J ends lost 1 base and 7 bases, in that order; junction bases with no gene match: 11. CDR3 residues: CASSLMRAGGGRNEQFF. In DNA, the CDR3 is TGTGCCAGCAGCTTAATGAGAGCGGGGGGCGGTAGAAATGAGCAGTTCTTC.

This sequence joins TRBV6-5 and TRBJ2-1, with 9 bases lining up with TRBD1. The CDR3 totals 15 residues. The junction had 8 bases not matched to a gene; V was cut back by 2 bases and J by 9 bases. The germline V gene has CDR1 MNHEY and CDR2 SVGAGI. CDR3 in amino acids: CASSYGDREGSEQFF. The CDR3 DNA reads TGTGCCAGCAGTTACGGGGACAGGGAAGGTAGTGAGCAGTTCTTC.

This clonotype was detected only a few times. This chain joins TRBV28 and TRBJ1-6, with D possibly TRBD1 on 6 matching bases. Per germline, CDR1 MDHEN and CDR2 SYDVKM. The CDR3 contains 16 residues. V lost 5 bases to trimming and J lost 1 base, with 12 bases between them. CDR3 bases: TGTGCCAGCAGTGCCACAGGGTTATCCTATAATTCACCCCTCCACTTT. Its protein product is CASSATGLSYNSPLHF.

This clonotype was counted a few times. The rearrangement uses TRBV12-3 or TRBV12-4 and TRBJ1-2, with D uncertain. The CDR3 has 14 amino acids. With 7 bases removed from V and 2 bases from J, the gap between germline ends came to 14 bases. The CDR3, as DNA: TGTGCCAGCACTATGACCGGACCAAACTATGGCTACACCTTC. This gives the protein CASTMTGPNYGYTF.

In this sample, this clonotype turned up a few times. The chain couples TRBV6-2 or TRBV6-3 to TRBJ2-7; no definite D call. There are 16 residues in the CDR3. CDR1 is MNHEY, CDR2 SVGEGT, per germline. The ends were cut back, 2 bases at V and 0 bases at J, with 14 bases in the middle. CDR3 bases: TGTGCCAGCAGTTACCGGGCGTGGGGAAACTCCTACGAGCAGTACTTC. Translating gives CASSYRAWGNSYEQYF.

This rearrangement joins TRBV27 to TRBJ1-5; tentative D call: TRBD1 (5 bases). The CDR3 has 17 amino acids. The V and J ends lost 5 bases and 4 bases respectively, with 21 bases between them. Germline V gene data show CDR1 as MNHEY and CDR2 as SMNVEV (reference sequence). CDR3 nucleotides: TGTGCCAGCAGTCAGAATGGGGTGGGGGACCTAAATCAGCCCCAGCATTTT. This codes for CASSQNGVGDLNQPQHF.

The chain recombines TRBV4-1 with TRBJ2-4, with unresolved D. Germline V gives CDR1 MGHRA, CDR2 YSYEKL. The CDR3 length is 15 residues. V shed 1 base and J shed 13 bases, with 20 bases lying between them. CDR3 nucleotides: TGCGCCAGCAGCCAAGTCAAGGACGACTTCGGAGAGCAGTACTTC. It codes for CASSQVKDDFGEQYF.

The chain recombines TRBV27 with TRBJ2-5, with a tentative D call TRBD2 (7 bases). Germline V CDR1 and CDR2: MNHEY, SMNVEV (reference sequence). Trimming left V 6 bases short and J 11 bases short, with 28 bases between. The CDR3 covers 16 residues. For the CDR3, the DNA is TGTGCCAGCAGCCCTAAAGGGGGGGGTCTGTACAATGAGCAGTACTTC. It specifies CASSPKGGGLYNEQYF.

In the case of this clonotype: A much larger clone differs from this one at a single base, so this may be a read error. The chain has TRBV20-1 and TRBJ2-1; TRBD1 aligns across 7 bases. The CDR3 length is 14 residues. The germline V gene encodes CDR1 DFQATT and CDR2 SNEGSKA (reference sequence). V was clipped by 0 bases and J by 10 bases; unmatched bases: 9. This chain's CDR3 is CSARDHRGTYEQFF. DNA of the CDR3: TGCAGTGCTAGAGACCACAGGGGAACCTACGAGCAGTTCTTC.

The chain uses TRBV7-2 and TRBJ1-6; D ambiguous. The CDR3 length is 12 residues. Germline CDR1 is SGHTA and CDR2 is FQGNSA. V dropped 3 bases and J dropped 10 bases, with 7 bases sitting between them. DNA of the CDR3: TGTGCCAGCAGCTTTACGGTATCACCCCTCCACTTT. Translating gives CASSFTVSPLHF.

V usage is TRBV5-6 and J usage is TRBJ1-4, with 8 nucleotides matching TRBD1. CDR3 length: 15 amino acids. The V and J ends lost 3 bases and 6 bases, in that order; junction bases with no gene match: 7. Looked up from germline, CDR1 is SGHDT and CDR2 is YYEEEE. Here the CDR3 reads CASSWRTGLYEKLFF. The CDR3 bases are TGTGCCAGCAGCTGGAGGACAGGGTTGTATGAAAAACTGTTTTTT.

The gene calls are TRBV12-3 or TRBV12-4 and TRBJ2-1; 9 bases agree with TRBD2. The CDR3 loop spans 16 amino acids. Trimming took 5 bases from V and 7 from J; bases not matched to a gene: 12. The CDR3 here is CASSLRSSGGLNEQFF. The CDR3 DNA reads as TGTGCCAGCAGTCTTCGATCGAGCGGGGGGCTGAATGAGCAGTTCTTC.

This clonotype was found a few times. This rearrangement joins TRBV6-1 to TRBJ1-6; D remains ambiguous. V was pared by 6 bases and J by 8 bases, with 23 bases between. Germline CDR1 MNHNS, CDR2 SASEGT. The CDR3 runs 17 residues. DNA for the CDR3: TGTGCCAGCAGCCGCTGGTTGGGCCCGAGAGGCGATTCACCCCTCCACTTT. Translation gives CASSRWLGPRGDSPLHF.

This clonotype has a handful of counts. The chain has TRBV2 and TRBJ2-1; 9 nucleotides match TRBD1. Germline V CDR1 and CDR2: SNHLY, FYNNEI. The CDR3 runs to 14 residues. V dropped 7 bases and J dropped 9; count of bases not matched to a gene: 10. This chain's CDR3 is CASILGQGNSEQFF. In nucleotides, the CDR3 is TGTGCCAGCATCCTGGGACAGGGTAACAGTGAGCAGTTCTTC.

The genes are TRBV7-9 and TRBJ1-1; D is unclear. This CDR3 comprises 15 residues. CDR1 is SEHNR and CDR2 is FQNEAQ in the germline V gene (reference sequence). With 4 bases removed from V and 1 base from J, the gap between germline ends came to 13 bases. The CDR3 region is CASSSVSAGNTEAFF. The CDR3 bases are TGTGCCAGCAGCTCCGTCTCGGCAGGGAACACTGAAGCTTTCTTT.

For this clonotype: One end of the junction does not line up with germline, which may come from a read error. J is TRBJ2-3 and V is TRBV5-4, with TRBD1 as a possible D gene (5 bases). The CDR3 runs 17 residues. Germline loops: CDR1 SGHNT, CDR2 YYREEE (reference sequence). CDR3: CASSLAKSGMSTDTQYF. The CDR3, as DNA: TGTGCCAGCAGCTTGGCCAAATCAGGGATGAGCACAGACACGCAGTATTTT.

V usage is TRBV20-1 and J usage is TRBJ1-4; possible D gene TRBD1, 6 bases. Germline V CDR1 and CDR2: DFQATT, SNEGSKA (reference sequence). The CDR3 sequence is 15 residues long. V was shortened by 3 bases and J by 3 bases, with 14 bases between the two germline ends. The CDR3 DNA follows: TGCAGTGCTAGGGATACAGGGTCTTCTAATGAAAAACTGTTTTTT. Encoded protein: CSARDTGSSNEKLFF.